The 9 T cell receptor beta chains below all came from one sample that was sequenced in a study of blood T cell repertoires in COVID-19. Repertoires were generated with immunoSEQ multiplex PCR, while TCRdb's copy carries only in-frame clones and drops some. The sample yields 200,000 to 250,000 clones, around 88% seen once. Source material: peripheral blood. The receptors were sampled from a man older than 75 with acute or convalescent COVID-19.

The chain uses TRBV6-2 or TRBV6-3 and TRBJ2-4; 7 bases align to TRBD2. V lost 5 bases and J lost 0; bases outside the gene matches: 7. The CDR3 loop spans 16 amino acids. Germline values: CDR1 MNHEY, CDR2 SVGEGT. Written as DNA, the CDR3 is TGTGCCAGCAGTAAGCGGGGAGACACAGCCAAAAACATTCAGTACTTC. As protein: CASSKRGDTAKNIQYF.

The chain has TRBV5-8 and TRBJ2-3, with 13 bases identical to TRBD2. V lost 4 bases and J lost 6; bases outside the gene matches: 8. The CDR3 has 16 residues. From germline, CDR1 is SGHTS and CDR2 YDEGEE. The CDR3 protein is CASSRGLAGDSDTQYF. For the CDR3, the DNA is TGTGCCAGCAGCAGAGGACTAGCGGGAGACTCCGATACGCAGTATTTT.

DNA of the CDR3: TGTGCCAGCAGCCCCCAGAGTGGCGGGGCGAACACCGGGGAGCTGTTTTTT. It is translated as CASSPQSGGANTGELFF. This chain links TRBV13 with TRBJ2-2; D might be TRBD2 (6 bases). Trimming left V 5 bases short and J 0 bases short, with 16 bases between. Germline V lookup: CDR1 PRHDT, CDR2 FYEKMQ (reference sequence). The CDR3 loop spans 17 amino acids.

The rearrangement uses TRBV7-9 and TRBJ1-4, with TRBD1 matching 7 bases. This CDR3 is built from 16 residues. The germline V gene encodes CDR1 SEHNR and CDR2 FQNEAQ (reference sequence). The junction had 12 bases not matched to a gene; V was cut back by 4 bases and J by 7 bases. CDR3 in amino acids: CASSSLAGGYGEKLFF. CDR3 DNA: TGTGCCAGCAGCTCACTGGCAGGGGGATACGGTGAAAAACTGTTTTTT.

The genes are TRBV7-6 and TRBJ2-5; D may be TRBD2 (6 bases). This CDR3 region has 17 residues. V lost 2 bases, J lost 5 bases, and 21 bases lay in between. Looked up from germline, CDR1 is SGHVS and CDR2 is FNYEAQ. CDR3 nucleotide sequence: TGTGCCAGCAGCTTATACGGCTTGACGGGGGTGAAGGAGACCCAGTACTTC. Encoded protein: CASSLYGLTGVKETQYF.

CDR3 loop: CASSSSSDRHNQPQHF. The CDR3 nucleotides read TGTGCCAGCAGCAGCTCATCGGACAGGCACAATCAGCCCCAGCATTTT. The chain links TRBV7-2 to TRBJ1-5, with TRBD1 identical over 7 bases. The V and J ends lost 5 bases and 3 bases, in that order; junction bases with no gene match: 10. The V gene's germline CDR1 is SGHTA and CDR2 FQGNSA. The CDR3 has 16 amino acids.

The V call is TRBV14, the J call TRBJ2-2, with a possible D match to TRBD1 (6 bases). Germline lookup yields CDR1 SGHDN and CDR2 FVKESK. V shed 4 bases and J shed 5 bases, with 11 bases lying between them. The CDR3 spans 14 residues. The CDR3 bases are TGTGCCAGCAGCCGAAGCAGGGGTACCGGGGAGCTGTTTTTT. Its protein product is CASSRSRGTGELFF.

The chain has TRBV7-3 and TRBJ2-3, with D possibly matching TRBD2 (6 bases). The CDR3 is made up of 16 amino acids. V was clipped by 4 bases and J by 0 bases, with 14 bases between them. Germline V gene data show CDR1 as SGHTA and CDR2 as FQGTGA. CDR3 DNA sequence: TGTGCCAGCAGCTCCAGGCAAGGAGGGAGCACAGATACGCAGTATTTT. Translated, it gives CASSSRQGGSTDTQYF.

V usage is TRBV19 and J usage is TRBJ1-5, with D perhaps TRBD1 (6 bases). The germline gives CDR1 LNHDA, CDR2 SQIVND (reference sequence). The V end lost 7 bases, the J end lost 6 bases, and 25 bases lay between the germline ends. CDR3 length: 17 residues. CDR3 in amino acids: CASIPSSGGRTAQPQHF. The CDR3 DNA reads TGTGCCAGTATTCCCTCCTCGGGGGGGCGTACGGCTCAGCCCCAGCATTTT.